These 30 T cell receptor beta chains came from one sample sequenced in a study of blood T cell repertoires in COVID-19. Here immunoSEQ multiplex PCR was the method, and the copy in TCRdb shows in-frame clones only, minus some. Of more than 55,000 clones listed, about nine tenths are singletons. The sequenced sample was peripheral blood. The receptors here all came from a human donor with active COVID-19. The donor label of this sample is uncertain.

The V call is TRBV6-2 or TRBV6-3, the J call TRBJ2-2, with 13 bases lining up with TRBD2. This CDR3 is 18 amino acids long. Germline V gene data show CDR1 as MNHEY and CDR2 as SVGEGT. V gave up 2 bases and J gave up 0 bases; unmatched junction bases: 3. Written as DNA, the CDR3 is TGTGCCAGCAGTTACGGACTAGCGGGGGTCGCGAACACCGGGGAGCTGTTTTTT. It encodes CASSYGLAGVANTGELFF.

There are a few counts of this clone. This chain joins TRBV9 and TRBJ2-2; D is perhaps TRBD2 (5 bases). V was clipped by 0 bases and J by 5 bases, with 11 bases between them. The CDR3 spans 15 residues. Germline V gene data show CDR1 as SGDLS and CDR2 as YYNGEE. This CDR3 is CASSVELARTGELFF. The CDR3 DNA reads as TGTGCCAGCAGCGTAGAGCTAGCCAGGACCGGGGAGCTGTTTTTT. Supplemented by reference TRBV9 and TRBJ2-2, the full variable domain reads DSGVTQTPKHLITATGQRVTLRCSPRSGDLSVYWYQQSLDQGLQFLIQYYNGEERAKGNILERFSAQQFPDLHSELNLSSLELGDSALYFCASSVELARTGELFFGEGSRLTVL.

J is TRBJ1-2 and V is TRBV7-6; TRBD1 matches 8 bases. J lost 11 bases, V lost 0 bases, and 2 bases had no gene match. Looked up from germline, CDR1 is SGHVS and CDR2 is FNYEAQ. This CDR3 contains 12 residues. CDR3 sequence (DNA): TGTGCCAGCAGCTTAGCTCAGGGGGCATACACCTTC. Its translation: CASSLAQGAYTF.

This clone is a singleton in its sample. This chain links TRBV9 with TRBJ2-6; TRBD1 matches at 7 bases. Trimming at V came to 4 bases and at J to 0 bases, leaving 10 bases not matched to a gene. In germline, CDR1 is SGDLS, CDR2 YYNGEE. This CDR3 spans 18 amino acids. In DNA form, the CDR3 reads TGTGCCAGCAGCCCCCGAGGGGGCCAATACTCTGGGGCCAACGTCCTGACTTTC. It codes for CASSPRGGQYSGANVLTF.

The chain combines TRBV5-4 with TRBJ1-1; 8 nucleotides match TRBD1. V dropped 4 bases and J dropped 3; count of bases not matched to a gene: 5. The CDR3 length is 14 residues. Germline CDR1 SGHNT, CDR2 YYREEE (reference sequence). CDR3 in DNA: TGTGCCAGCAGCCTAAACAGGGGGGACACTGAAGCTTTCTTT. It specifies CASSLNRGDTEAFF.

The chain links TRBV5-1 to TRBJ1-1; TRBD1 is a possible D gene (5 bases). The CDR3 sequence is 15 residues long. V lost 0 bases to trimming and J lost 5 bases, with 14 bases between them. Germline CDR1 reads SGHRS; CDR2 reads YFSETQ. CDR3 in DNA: TGCGCCAGCAGCTTGGCCATCTCCGGGGGAACTGAAGCTTTCTTT. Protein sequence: CASSLAISGGTEAFF. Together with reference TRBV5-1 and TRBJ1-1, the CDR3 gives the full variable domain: KAGVTQTPRYLIKTRGQQVTLSCSPISGHRSVSWYQQTPGQGLQFLFEYFSETQRNKGNFPGRFSGRQFSNSRSEMNVSTLELGDSALYLCASSLAISGGTEAFFGQGTRLTVV.

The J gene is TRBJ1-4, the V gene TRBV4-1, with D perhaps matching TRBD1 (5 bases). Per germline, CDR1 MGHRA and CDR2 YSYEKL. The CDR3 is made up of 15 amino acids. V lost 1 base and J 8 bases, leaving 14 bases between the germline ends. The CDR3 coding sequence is TGCGCCAGCAGCCAAGGGCTCAGGGAGGGGGAAAAACTGTTTTTT. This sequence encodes CASSQGLREGEKLFF.

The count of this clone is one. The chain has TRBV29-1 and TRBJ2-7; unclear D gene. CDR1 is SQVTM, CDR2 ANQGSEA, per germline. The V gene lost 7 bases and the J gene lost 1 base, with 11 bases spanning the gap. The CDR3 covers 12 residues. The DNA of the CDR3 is TGCAGCGCACGAACGAGGTCCTACGAGCAGTACTTC. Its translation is CSARTRSYEQYF.

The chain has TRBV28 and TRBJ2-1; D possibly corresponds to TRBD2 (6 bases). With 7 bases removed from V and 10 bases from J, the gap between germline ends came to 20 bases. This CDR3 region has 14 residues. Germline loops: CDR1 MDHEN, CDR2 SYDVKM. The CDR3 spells CASIPGTYGGEQFF. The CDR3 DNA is TGTGCCAGCATCCCAGGGACTTATGGAGGCGAGCAGTTCTTC.

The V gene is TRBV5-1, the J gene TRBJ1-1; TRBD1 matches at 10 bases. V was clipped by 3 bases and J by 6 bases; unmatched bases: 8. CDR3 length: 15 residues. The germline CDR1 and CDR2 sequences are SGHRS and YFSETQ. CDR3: CASSSLTGGGSEAFF. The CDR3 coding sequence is TGCGCCAGCAGCTCTCTGACAGGGGGCGGCTCTGAAGCTTTCTTT.

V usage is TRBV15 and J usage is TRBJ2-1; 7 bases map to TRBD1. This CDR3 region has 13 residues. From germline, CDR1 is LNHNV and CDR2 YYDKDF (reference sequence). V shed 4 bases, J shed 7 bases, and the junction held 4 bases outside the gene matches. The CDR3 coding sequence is TGTGCCACCAGCATGGACAGGAAGAATGAGCAGTTCTTC. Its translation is CATSMDRKNEQFF.

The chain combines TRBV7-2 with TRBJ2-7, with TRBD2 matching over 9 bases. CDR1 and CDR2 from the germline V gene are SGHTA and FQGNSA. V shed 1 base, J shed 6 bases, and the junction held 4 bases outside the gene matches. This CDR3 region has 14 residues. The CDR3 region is CASSLVGGGVEQYF. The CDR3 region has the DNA TGTGCCAGCAGCTTAGTGGGCGGGGGGGTCGAGCAGTACTTC.

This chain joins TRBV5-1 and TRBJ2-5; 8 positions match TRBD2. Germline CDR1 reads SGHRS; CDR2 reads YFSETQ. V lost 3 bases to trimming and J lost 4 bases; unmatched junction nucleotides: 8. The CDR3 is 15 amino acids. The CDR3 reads CASSSLGTRGETQYF. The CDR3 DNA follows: TGCGCCAGCAGCTCCTTAGGGACTAGGGGAGAGACCCAGTACTTC.

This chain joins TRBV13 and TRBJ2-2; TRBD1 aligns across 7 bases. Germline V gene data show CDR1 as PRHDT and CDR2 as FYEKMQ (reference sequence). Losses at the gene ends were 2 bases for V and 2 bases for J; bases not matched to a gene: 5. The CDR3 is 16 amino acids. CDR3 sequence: CASSLHEGANTGELFF. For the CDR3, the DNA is TGTGCCAGCAGCTTACATGAGGGGGCAAACACCGGGGAGCTGTTTTTT.

CDR3 DNA sequence: TGTGCCAGCAGCCTCAGAGCGGGGGGGCTGCAAGAGACCCAGTACTTC. This translates into CASSLRAGGLQETQYF. V gene TRBV7-8 combines with J gene TRBJ2-5; 10 bases are shared with TRBD2. The CDR3 consists of 16 residues. Per the germline V gene, CDR1 is SGHVS and CDR2 is FQNEAQ. Trimming at V came to 5 bases and at J to 2 bases, leaving 8 bases not matched to a gene.

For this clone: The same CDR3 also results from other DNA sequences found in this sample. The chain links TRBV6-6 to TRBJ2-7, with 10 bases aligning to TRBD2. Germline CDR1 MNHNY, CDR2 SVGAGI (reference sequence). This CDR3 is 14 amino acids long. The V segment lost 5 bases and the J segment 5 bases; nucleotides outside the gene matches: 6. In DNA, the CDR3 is TGTGCCAGCAGTACCCCGGGACTAGCGAACGAGCAGTACTTC. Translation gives CASSTPGLANEQYF.

In nucleotides, the CDR3 is TGCGCCAGCAGCTTACTAGCGGCTAGCACAGATACGCAGTATTTT. The encoded protein is CASSLLAASTDTQYF. The chain combines TRBV5-1 with TRBJ2-3; TRBD2 aligns across 8 bases. CDR3 length: 15 amino acids. In germline, CDR1 is SGHRS, CDR2 YFSETQ. Losses at the gene ends were 2 bases for V and 0 bases for J; bases not matched to a gene: 2.

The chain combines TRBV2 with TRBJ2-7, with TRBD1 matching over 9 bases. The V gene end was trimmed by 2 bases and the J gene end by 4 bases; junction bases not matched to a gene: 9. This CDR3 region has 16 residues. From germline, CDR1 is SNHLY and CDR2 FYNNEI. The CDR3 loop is CASSEFMGQGGYEQYF. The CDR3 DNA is TGTGCCAGCAGTGAATTTATGGGACAGGGTGGGTACGAGCAGTACTTC.

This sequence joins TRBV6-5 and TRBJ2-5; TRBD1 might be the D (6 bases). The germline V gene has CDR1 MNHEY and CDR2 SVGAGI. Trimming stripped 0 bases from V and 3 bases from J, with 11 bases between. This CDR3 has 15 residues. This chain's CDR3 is CASSYSGDTEETQYF. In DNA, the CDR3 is TGTGCCAGCAGTTACTCAGGGGACACCGAAGAGACCCAGTACTTC.

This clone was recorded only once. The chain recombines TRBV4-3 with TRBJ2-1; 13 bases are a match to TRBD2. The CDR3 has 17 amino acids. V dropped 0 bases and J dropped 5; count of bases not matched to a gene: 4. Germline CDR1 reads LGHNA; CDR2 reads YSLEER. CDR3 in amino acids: CASSQEMGLAGNNEQFF. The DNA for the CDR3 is TGCGCCAGCAGCCAAGAGATGGGACTAGCGGGAAACAATGAGCAGTTCTTC.

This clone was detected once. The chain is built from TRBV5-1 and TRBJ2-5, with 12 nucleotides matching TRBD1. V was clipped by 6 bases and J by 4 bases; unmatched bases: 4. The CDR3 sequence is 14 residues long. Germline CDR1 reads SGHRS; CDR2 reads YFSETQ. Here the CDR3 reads CASTGTGGLETQYF. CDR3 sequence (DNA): TGCGCCAGCACCGGGACAGGGGGCTTAGAGACCCAGTACTTC.

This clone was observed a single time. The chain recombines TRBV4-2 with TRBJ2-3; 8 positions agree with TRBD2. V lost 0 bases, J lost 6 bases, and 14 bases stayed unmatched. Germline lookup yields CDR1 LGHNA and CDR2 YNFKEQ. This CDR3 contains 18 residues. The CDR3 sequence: CASSQESTSGPKRDTQYF. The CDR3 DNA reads TGTGCCAGCAGCCAAGAATCCACTAGCGGCCCTAAGCGTGATACGCAGTATTTT.

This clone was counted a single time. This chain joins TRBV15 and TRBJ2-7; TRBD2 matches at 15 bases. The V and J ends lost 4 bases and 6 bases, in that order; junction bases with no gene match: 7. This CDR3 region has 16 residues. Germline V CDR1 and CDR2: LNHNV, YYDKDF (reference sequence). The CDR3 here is CATSKARTSGGGEQYF. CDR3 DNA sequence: TGTGCCACCAGCAAAGCAAGGACTAGCGGGGGGGGCGAGCAGTACTTC. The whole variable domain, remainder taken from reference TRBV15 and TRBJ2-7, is DAMVIQNPRYQVTQFGKPVTLSCSQTLNHNVMYWYQQKSSQAPKLLFHYYDKDFNNEADTPDNFQSRRPNTSFCFLDIRSPGLGDTAMYLCATSKARTSGGGEQYFGPGTRLTVT.

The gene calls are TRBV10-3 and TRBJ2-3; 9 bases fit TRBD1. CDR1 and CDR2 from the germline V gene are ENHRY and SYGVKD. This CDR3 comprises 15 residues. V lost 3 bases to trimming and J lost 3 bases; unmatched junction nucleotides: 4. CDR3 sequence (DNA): TGTGCCATCAGTGATGGACAGGGGATGACAGATACGCAGTATTTT. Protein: CAISDGQGMTDTQYF.

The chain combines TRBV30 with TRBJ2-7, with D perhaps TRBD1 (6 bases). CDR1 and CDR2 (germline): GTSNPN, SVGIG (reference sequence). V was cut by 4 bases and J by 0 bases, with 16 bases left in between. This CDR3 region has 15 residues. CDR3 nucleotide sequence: TGTGCCTGGATTCCAGACAGGACCCGCTCCTACGAGCAGTACTTC. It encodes CAWIPDRTRSYEQYF.

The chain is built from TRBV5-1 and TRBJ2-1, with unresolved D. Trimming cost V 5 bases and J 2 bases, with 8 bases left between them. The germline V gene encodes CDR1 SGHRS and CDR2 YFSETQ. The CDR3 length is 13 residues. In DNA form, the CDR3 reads TGCGCCAGCAGAGCAGACACCTACAATGAGCAGTTCTTC. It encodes CASRADTYNEQFF.

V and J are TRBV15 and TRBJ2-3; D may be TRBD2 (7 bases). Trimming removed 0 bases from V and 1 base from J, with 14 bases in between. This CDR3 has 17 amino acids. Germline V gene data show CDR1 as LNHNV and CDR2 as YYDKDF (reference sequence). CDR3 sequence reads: CATSRDVGAGGTDTQYF. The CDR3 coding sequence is TGTGCCACCAGCAGAGACGTGGGGGCGGGGGGCACAGATACGCAGTATTTT.

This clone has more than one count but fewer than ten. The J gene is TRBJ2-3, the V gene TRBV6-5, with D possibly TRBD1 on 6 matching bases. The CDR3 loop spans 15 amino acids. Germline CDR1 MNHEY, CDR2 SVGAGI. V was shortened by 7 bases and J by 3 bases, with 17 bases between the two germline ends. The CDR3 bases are TGTGCCAGCAAACGTACAGGGTCGGGTACAGATACGCAGTATTTT. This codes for CASKRTGSGTDTQYF.

CDR3 in DNA: TGTGCCAGCAGTTTAATTATAGGGGACAAGGCCTACGAGCAGTACTTC. It is translated as CASSLIIGDKAYEQYF. This rearrangement joins TRBV27 to TRBJ2-7; TRBD1 might be the D (6 bases). V gave up 2 bases and J gave up 2 bases, with 16 bases separating them. Germline CDR1 MNHEY, CDR2 SMNVEV (reference sequence). The CDR3 length is 16 residues.

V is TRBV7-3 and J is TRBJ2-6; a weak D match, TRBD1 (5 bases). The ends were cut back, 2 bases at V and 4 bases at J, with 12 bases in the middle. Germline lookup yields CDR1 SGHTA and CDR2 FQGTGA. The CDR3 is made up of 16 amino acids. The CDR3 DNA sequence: TGTGCCAGCAGCTTAGTCACAGGCCGAGGGGCCAACGTCCTGACTTTC. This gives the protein CASSLVTGRGANVLTF.